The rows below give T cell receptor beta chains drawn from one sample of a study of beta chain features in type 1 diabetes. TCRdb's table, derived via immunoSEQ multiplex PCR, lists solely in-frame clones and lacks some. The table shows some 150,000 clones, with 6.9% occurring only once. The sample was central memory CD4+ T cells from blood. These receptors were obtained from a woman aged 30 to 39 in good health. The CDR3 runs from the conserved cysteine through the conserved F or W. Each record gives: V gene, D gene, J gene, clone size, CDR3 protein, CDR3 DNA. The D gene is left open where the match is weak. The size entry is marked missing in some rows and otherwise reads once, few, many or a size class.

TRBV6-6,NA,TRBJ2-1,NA,CASSPGDREQFF,TGTGCCAGCAGCCCCGGAGACCGGGAGCAGTTCTTC
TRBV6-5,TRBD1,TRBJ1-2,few,CASSPDRTRGYTF,TGTGCCAGCAGCCCGGACAGGACCCGAGGCTACACCTTC
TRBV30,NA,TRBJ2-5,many,CAWNIGPVVETQYF,TGTGCCTGGAATATTGGGCCGGTCGTGGAGACCCAGTACTTC
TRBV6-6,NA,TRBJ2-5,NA,CASSYLSEETQYF,TGTGCCAGCAGTTACTTGTCAGAAGAGACCCAGTACTTC
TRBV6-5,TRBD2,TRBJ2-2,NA,CASSSIAGVATGELFF,TGTGCCAGCAGTTCAATAGCGGGAGTGGCCACCGGGGAGCTGTTTTTT
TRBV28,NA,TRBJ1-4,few,CATEPGSAGVEKLFF,TGTGCCACCGAGCCCGGATCGGCAGGGGTTGAAAAACTGTTTTTT
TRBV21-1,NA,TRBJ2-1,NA,CASRVRDGRLAGNEQFF,TGTGCCTCCCGGGTCCGGGACGGCCGACTAGCTGGCAATGAGCAGTTCTTC
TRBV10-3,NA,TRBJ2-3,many,CAIRPDTDTQYF,TGTGCCATCAGACCAGATACAGATACGCAGTATTTT
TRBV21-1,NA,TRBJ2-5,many,CASSKRQGRLETQYF,TGTGCCAGCAGCAAAAGGCAGGGAAGGTTAGAGACCCAGTACTTC
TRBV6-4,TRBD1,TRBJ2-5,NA,CASSAEQGDETQYF,TGTGCCAGCAGTGCGGAACAGGGGGACGAGACCCAGTACTTC
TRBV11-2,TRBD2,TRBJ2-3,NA,CATGGAGADTQYF,TGTGCCACTGGAGGCGCGGGGGCAGATACGCAGTATTTT
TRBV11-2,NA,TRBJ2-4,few,CASSLEVRLAKNIQYF,TGTGCCAGCAGCTTAGAGGTTCGACTAGCCAAAAACATTCAGTACTTC
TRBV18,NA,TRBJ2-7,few,CASSPADRPGDEQYF,TGTGCCAGCTCACCAGCTGACAGGCCAGGCGACGAGCAGTACTTC
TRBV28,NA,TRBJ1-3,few,CASRGAELYSGNTIYF,TGTGCCAGCAGGGGGGCCGAACTTTACTCTGGAAACACCATATATTTT
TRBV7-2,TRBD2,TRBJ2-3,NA,CASSLVSSGSHPSTDTQYF,TGTGCCAGCAGCTTAGTTTCCAGCGGGAGTCATCCTAGCACAGATACGCAGTATTTT
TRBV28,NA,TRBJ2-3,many,CASSSGGDTQYF,TGTGCCAGCAGTTCCGGAGGAGATACGCAGTATTTT
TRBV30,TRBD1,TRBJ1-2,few,CARTKGAVNGYTF,TGTGCCAGAACAAAGGGGGCGGTGAATGGCTACACCTTC
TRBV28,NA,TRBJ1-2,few,CASSFRQGYTF,TGTGCCAGCAGTTTCCGCCAGGGCTACACCTTC
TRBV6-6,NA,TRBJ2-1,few,CASRLPNNEQFF,TGTGCCAGCAGGCTACCCAACAATGAGCAGTTCTTC
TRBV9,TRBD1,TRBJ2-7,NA,CASSVESRAGTGGLEQYF,TGTGCCAGCAGCGTAGAAAGTCGGGCCGGGACAGGGGGCCTCGAGCAGTACTTC
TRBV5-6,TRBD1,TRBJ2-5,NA,CASRYGTAQETQYF,TGTGCCAGCAGATACGGGACAGCTCAAGAGACCCAGTACTTC
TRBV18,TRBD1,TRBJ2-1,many,CASSPPDRVNNNEQFF,TGTGCCAGCTCACCTCCCGACAGGGTAAATAACAATGAGCAGTTCTTC
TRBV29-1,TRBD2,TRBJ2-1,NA,CSAPGLTYNEQFF,TGCAGCGCTCCGGGACTAACCTACAATGAGCAGTTCTTC
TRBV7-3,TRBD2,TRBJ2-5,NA,CASSLTHTSGGTMETQYF,TGTGCCAGCAGCTTAACTCACACTAGCGGGGGGACAATGGAGACCCAGTACTTC